The rows below give T cell receptor beta chains drawn from one sample of a study of blood T cell repertoires in COVID-19. Clones were sequenced by immunoSEQ multiplex PCR, and TCRdb holds only the in-frame ones, with some missing. The sample has 280,000 or so clones; approximately 83% are singletons. Sequenced input: peripheral blood. These receptors came from a human donor in a cohort sampled during active COVID-19. CDR3s include the opening cysteine and the closing phenylalanine or tryptophan. D genes are given only for firm matches.

d_call j_call v_call cdr3_aa
- TRBJ2-7 TRBV7-6 CASSQGGYEQYF
- TRBJ1-1 TRBV19 CATDDVWQGAFF
- TRBJ2-7 TRBV2 CASAGDSYEQYF
TRBD1 TRBJ1-5 TRBV2 CASRWTGNQPQHF
TRBD2 TRBJ2-1 TRBV3-1/TRBV3-2 CASSQKGLAGHTAYNEQFF
- TRBJ1-2 TRBV4-3 CASSQDIRGGRNYGYTF
TRBD1 TRBJ1-5 TRBV2 CASSNDRGIQPQHF
TRBD2 TRBJ2-1 TRBV27 CASSYKRESHEQFF
- TRBJ1-3 TRBV28 CASSLIGGYGNTIYF
- TRBJ2-2 TRBV5-1 CASSLVRGYLNTGELFF
TRBD1 TRBJ1-6 TRBV5-1 CASSLGAGGIRYPTPLHF
- TRBJ2-1 TRBV6-2/TRBV6-3 CASSYSAGAGNEQFF
- TRBJ2-6 TRBV5-1 CASSLQGTFGSGANVLTF
TRBD1 TRBJ2-7 TRBV19 CASSPRQGSSYEQYF
- TRBJ2-5 TRBV1 CTSSQGLAGKETQYF
- TRBJ2-1 TRBV4-3 CASSQDRLVKNEQFF
- TRBJ2-2 TRBV10-3 CAISEGRGAGELFF
- TRBJ2-2 TRBV28 CASREDRNTGELFF
- TRBJ1-5 TRBV9 CASSKGQGSSGNQPQHF
TRBD2 TRBJ2-3 TRBV7-2 CASGPGLDSHTQYF
- TRBJ2-1 TRBV7-9 CASSPPDREDNEQFF
- TRBJ1-1 TRBV19 CASSIMGGTEAFF
TRBD1 TRBJ1-6 TRBV18 CASSPQTGNSPLHF
- TRBJ1-5 TRBV19 CATIDRNNQPQHF
TRBD1 TRBJ1-3 TRBV4-3 CASSHSGTASGNTIYF
- TRBJ2-2 TRBV11-2 CASSLLRGPSGNTGELFF
TRBD2 TRBJ2-5 TRBV7-9 CASSLGTSGRAIRETQYF
- TRBJ2-1 TRBV7-2 CASSQGVPTYNEQFF
- TRBJ2-7 TRBV5-4 CASSLDPAVTYEQYF
- TRBJ2-7 TRBV30 CAWSVWRLGNYEQYF
- TRBJ2-7 TRBV5-6 CASSPGVSGVKTTKQYF